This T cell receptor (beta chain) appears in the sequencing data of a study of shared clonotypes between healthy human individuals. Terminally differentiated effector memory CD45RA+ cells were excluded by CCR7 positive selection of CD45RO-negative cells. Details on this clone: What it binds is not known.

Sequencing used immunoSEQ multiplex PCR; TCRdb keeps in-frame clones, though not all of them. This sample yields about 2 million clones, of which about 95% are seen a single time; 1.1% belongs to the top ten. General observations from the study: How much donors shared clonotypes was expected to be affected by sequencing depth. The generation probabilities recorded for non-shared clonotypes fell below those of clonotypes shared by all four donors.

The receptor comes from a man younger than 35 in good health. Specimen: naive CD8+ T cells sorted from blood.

The CDR3 sequence is CASSLAQSMSEQFF. The CDR3 DNA sequence: TGTGCCAGCAGCTTAGCCCAGTCGATGTCTGAGCAGTTCTTC. The V gene is TRBV13, the J gene TRBJ2-1; D gene ambiguous. Germline CDR1 is PRHDT and CDR2 is FYEKMQ (reference sequence). The CDR3 consists of 14 residues. V lost 1 base and J lost 9, with 13 bases in between.